Below, 32 T cell receptor beta chains from the same sample are listed, as sequenced in a study of blood T cells in healthy people across ages. Together with a sample-barcoded 5' primer, a J-beta primer mix was included in a second PCR lasting about 7 to 12 cycles. From the 5' RACE reads, TCRdb called clonotypes with MiXCR, one entry per CDR3 protein. Of hundreds of thousands of distinct CDR3 sequences listed, under 80% are singletons. Material for sequencing was blood. These TCRs come from a man aged 30 to 39 in good health.

The table lists this clonotype with a count of one. V usage is TRBV20-1 and J usage is TRBJ2-7; the D call may be TRBD1 or TRBD2 (6 bases each). Between the trimmed V and J ends, which lost 2 bases and 0 bases, there was a span of 11 bases. This CDR3 is built from 14 residues. CDR1 is DFQATT and CDR2 is SNEGSKA in the germline V gene (reference sequence). The CDR3 sequence is CSARKGGSSYEQYF. The DNA for the CDR3 is TGCAGTGCTAGAAAGGGGGGAAGCTCCTACGAGCAGTACTTC.

The rearrangement uses TRBV2 and TRBJ1-6, with D unclear. Trimming removed 6 bases at V and 10 bases at J, with 13 bases between. This CDR3 contains 13 residues. Germline values: CDR1 SNHLY, CDR2 FYNNEI. In nucleotides, the CDR3 is TGTGCCAGCAGGATGGGATGGAGGTCACCCCTCCACTTT. Translated: CASRMGWRSPLHF.

This clonotype came up a few times. The rearrangement links TRBV28 to TRBJ2-7; D remains ambiguous. CDR3 length equals 11 residues. Germline lookup yields CDR1 MDHEN and CDR2 SYDVKM. V was trimmed by 8 bases and J by 2 bases, leaving 7 bases between them. This CDR3 is CASCNTYEQYF. In DNA form, the CDR3 reads TGTGCCAGCTGTAACACCTACGAGCAGTACTTC.

The chain uses TRBV6-2 or TRBV6-3 and TRBJ2-7; D may be TRBD2 (6 bases). V gave up 6 bases and J gave up 0 bases, with 18 bases separating them. Germline V gene data show CDR1 as MNHEY and CDR2 as SVGEGT. This CDR3 comprises 16 residues. The CDR3 is CASRLRGAESSYEQYF. As DNA, the CDR3 is TGTGCCAGCAGACTTCGCGGGGCGGAAAGCTCCTACGAGCAGTACTTC.

The chain carries TRBV7-2 and TRBJ2-7; D remains unclear. Germline assignment: CDR1 SGHTA and CDR2 FQGNSA. V shed 0 bases and J shed 7 bases, with 25 bases lying between them. CDR3 size: 18 residues. The CDR3 region has the DNA TGTGCCAGCAGCTTAGCAGTGTTAAGACCAATACACTTCCGGGAGCAGTACTTC. Protein product: CASSLAVLRPIHFREQYF.

The CDR3 sequence is CASSLVAGGAANSPLHF. The CDR3, as DNA: TGTGCCAGCAGCTTAGTGGCAGGGGGCGCCGCAAATTCACCCCTCCACTTT. The chain has TRBV7-2 and TRBJ1-6; the match to TRBD1 covers 8 bases. CDR1 and CDR2 from the germline V gene are SGHTA and FQGNSA. Trimming took 1 base from V and 7 from J; bases not matched to a gene: 9. The CDR3 runs 17 residues.

The chain combines TRBV27 with TRBJ1-1; D not certain. From germline, CDR1 is MNHEY and CDR2 SMNVEV (reference sequence). There are 15 residues in the CDR3. The ends were cut back, 3 bases at V and 5 bases at J, with 16 bases in the middle. The CDR3 region is CASSFAWGLGTEAFF. The CDR3 DNA follows: TGTGCCAGCAGTTTTGCGTGGGGTTTAGGGACTGAAGCTTTCTTT.

The table lists this clonotype with a few counts. V is TRBV7-3 and J is TRBJ2-1; no definite D call. The CDR3 runs 15 residues. The germline gives CDR1 SGHTA, CDR2 FQGTGA. V shed 2 bases and J shed 7 bases, with 15 bases lying between them. CDR3 in DNA: TGTGCCAGCAGCTTATGGCCGACGTCCGGGAATGAGCAGTTCTTC. Translation: CASSLWPTSGNEQFF.

This sequence joins TRBV9 and TRBJ2-7, with D perhaps matching TRBD2 (5 bases). The V gene's germline CDR1 is SGDLS and CDR2 YYNGEE. With 4 bases removed from V and 0 bases from J, the gap between germline ends came to 14 bases. CDR3 length equals 15 residues. The chain's CDR3 is CASSLTGKPSYEQYF. The CDR3 nucleotides read TGTGCCAGCAGCTTAACCGGGAAGCCCTCCTACGAGCAGTACTTC.

There are a few counts of this clonotype. The chain recombines TRBV7-2 with TRBJ2-1, with D maybe TRBD2 (5 bases). This CDR3 spans 14 amino acids. The ends were cut back, 5 bases at V and 9 bases at J, with 17 bases in the middle. From germline, CDR1 is SGHTA and CDR2 FQGNSA. The CDR3 DNA reads TGTGCCAGCAGCCGCCTACGGGGTTTTAGTGAGCAGTTCTTC. Protein product: CASSRLRGFSEQFF.

The rearrangement uses TRBV7-9 and TRBJ1-5; possibly TRBD1 for D (5 bases). Trimming left V 0 bases short and J 6 bases short, with 15 bases between. The CDR3 is 16 amino acids. The germline CDR1 and CDR2 sequences are SEHNR and FQNEAQ (reference sequence). DNA for the CDR3: TGTGCCAGCAGCTTAGCCCGGGACGGCAAGGGTCAGCCCCAGCATTTT. This translates into CASSLARDGKGQPQHF.

This clonotype was recorded a few times. The chain has TRBV28 and TRBJ2-7; TRBD1 aligns across 10 bases. Unmatched junction bases numbered 6, after V lost 7 bases and J lost 3 bases. The germline CDR1 and CDR2 sequences are MDHEN and SYDVKM. CDR3 length: 14 residues. The CDR3 protein is CASTDRGVFYEQYF. CDR3 coding DNA: TGTGCCAGCACGGACAGGGGGGTATTCTACGAGCAGTACTTC.

This clonotype came up a few times. J is TRBJ2-7 and V is TRBV20-1; 7 bases agree with TRBD2. The junction had 6 bases not matched to a gene; V was cut back by 1 base and J by 3 bases. There are 14 residues in the CDR3. The germline V gene has CDR1 DFQATT and CDR2 SNEGSKA (reference sequence). The CDR3 here is CSARGEGIVYEQYF. CDR3 nucleotides: TGCAGTGCTAGAGGGGAGGGGATCGTCTACGAGCAGTACTTC.

The genes are TRBV7-9 and TRBJ1-2, with TRBD1 identical over 9 bases. This CDR3 has 14 residues. Looked up from germline, CDR1 is SEHNR and CDR2 is FQNEAQ (reference sequence). V was clipped by 5 bases and J by 7 bases; unmatched bases: 8. The CDR3, as DNA: TGTGCCAGCAGCACAAGTGGGACAGGGACTGGCTACACCTTC. Its protein is CASSTSGTGTGYTF.

Here the CDR3 DNA reads TGTGCCAGCAGTGGGATTCCCTACGAGCAGTACTTC. This gives the protein CASSGIPYEQYF. V gene TRBV6-5 combines with J gene TRBJ2-7, with D hard to call. CDR1 is MNHEY, CDR2 SVGAGI, per germline. The CDR3 has 12 residues. V dropped 5 bases and J dropped 2 bases, with 7 bases sitting between them.

The chain recombines TRBV20-1 with TRBJ2-3; no clear D gene. CDR3 length: 13 residues. Germline V gives CDR1 DFQATT, CDR2 SNEGSKA (reference sequence). The ends were cut back, 6 bases at V and 0 bases at J, with 10 bases in the middle. In DNA form, the CDR3 reads TGCAGTGCGATAAGTGCTAGCACAGATACGCAGTATTTT. The encoded protein is CSAISASTDTQYF.

The chain has TRBV11-1 and TRBJ1-1, with D perhaps matching TRBD1 (6 bases). Germline V gives CDR1 SGHAT, CDR2 FQDESV (reference sequence). V was pared by 5 bases and J by 0 bases, with 31 bases between. There are 21 residues in the CDR3. The CDR3: CASSPQGWSDRRTGVNTEAFF. CDR3 DNA sequence: TGTGCCAGCAGCCCCCAGGGGTGGTCCGACAGGCGCACTGGGGTGAACACTGAAGCTTTCTTT.

The chain couples TRBV11-2 to TRBJ2-5; 7 positions match TRBD1. Germline CDR1 reads SGHAT; CDR2 reads FQNNGV. V lost 2 bases to trimming and J lost 5 bases; unmatched junction nucleotides: 14. The CDR3 runs to 17 residues. CDR3 nucleotides: TGTGCCAGCAGCTTATTTATCCCGCCAGGGGGTTGGGAGACCCAGTACTTC. Translating it yields CASSLFIPPGGWETQYF.

The chain is built from TRBV5-1 and TRBJ2-3, with TRBD2 as a possible D gene (6 bases). V lost 4 bases and J lost 4, with 10 bases in between. The CDR3 spans 13 residues. Germline V gives CDR1 SGHRS, CDR2 YFSETQ. The CDR3 loop is CASSGEVADTQYF. The CDR3 DNA follows: TGCGCCAGCAGCGGGGAGGTGGCAGATACGCAGTATTTT.

The genes are TRBV12-3 or TRBV12-4 and TRBJ2-4; D may correspond to TRBD1 or TRBD2 (5 bases each). The CDR3 runs 16 residues. V was shortened by 5 bases and J by 0 bases, with 14 bases between the two germline ends. This chain's CDR3 is CASSPDPGLAKNIQYF. In DNA, the CDR3 is TGTGCCAGCAGTCCAGATCCGGGGCTAGCCAAAAACATTCAGTACTTC.

The genes are TRBV10-3 and TRBJ2-1; 11 bases are a match to TRBD1. This CDR3 comprises 16 residues. Germline V gives CDR1 ENHRY, CDR2 SYGVKD. The ends lost 4 bases at V and 2 bases at J; junction bases unmatched: 4. The DNA of the CDR3 is TGTGCCATCAGTGCGGGGACAGGGGGGACCTACAATGAGCAGTTCTTC. It is translated as CAISAGTGGTYNEQFF.

With respect to this clonotype: A read error may be the cause here, since a much bigger clone is one base away. V and J are TRBV20-1 and TRBJ2-1, with TRBD2 matching 7 bases. The J call may be faulty, since TRBJ2-7 better matches the DNA end. Germline V lookup: CDR1 DFQATT, CDR2 SNEGSKA (reference sequence). The CDR3 length is 15 residues. CDR3 DNA sequence: TGCAGTGCCGGATTACCGGGGGGTGGCTACAATGAGCAGTACTTC. This translates into CSAGLPGGGYNEQYF.

The V call is TRBV5-5, the J call TRBJ1-1; D call uncertain. Trimming pared 1 base from V and 2 bases from J, leaving 6 bases between. This CDR3 has 13 amino acids. Per the germline V gene, CDR1 is SGHKS and CDR2 is YYEKEE (reference sequence). The CDR3 DNA is TGTGCCAGCAGCTTGTACAGTAACACTGAAGCTTTCTTT. It specifies CASSLYSNTEAFF. Together with reference TRBV5-5 and TRBJ1-1, the CDR3 gives the full variable domain: DAGVTQSPTHLIKTRGQQVTLRCSPISGHKSVSWYQQVLGQGPQFIFQYYEKEERGRGNFPDRFSARQFPNYSSELNVNALLLGDSALYLCASSLYSNTEAFFGQGTRLTVV.

The V and J genes are TRBV4-2 and TRBJ2-5; a possible D gene is TRBD1 (5 bases). The J call is uncertain, as TRBJ2-7 better fits the DNA end. The CDR3 length is 15 residues. Germline values: CDR1 LGHNA, CDR2 YNFKEQ. CDR3 sequence reads: CASSQDAAGRYEQYF. For the CDR3, the DNA is TGTGCCAGCAGCCAAGACGCAGCAGGGCGCTACGAGCAGTACTTC.

The chain joins TRBV7-2 to TRBJ2-7; TRBD2 aligns across 7 bases. The CDR3 is 13 amino acids. CDR1 is SGHTA and CDR2 is FQGNSA in the germline V gene. With 8 bases clipped from V and 2 bases from J, the junction kept 6 bases outside the gene matches. The CDR3 nucleotides read TGTGCCAGCTCGGGGGGAAGACCCTACGAGCAGTACTTC. This translates into CASSGGRPYEQYF. Full variable domain (remainder filled in from reference TRBV7-2 and TRBJ2-7): GAGVSQSPSNKVTEKGKDVELRCDPISGHTALYWYRQSLGQGLEFLIYFQGNSAPDKSGLPSDRFSAERTGGSVSTLTIQRTQQEDSAVYLCASSGGRPYEQYFGPGTRLTVT.

The genes are TRBV20-1 and TRBJ2-7, with 9 positions matching TRBD2. In germline, CDR1 is DFQATT, CDR2 SNEGSKA (reference sequence). V lost 2 bases and J lost 1; bases outside the gene matches: 6. The CDR3 contains 15 residues. This CDR3 reads CSARRGLAGSYEQYF. CDR3 coding DNA: TGCAGTGCTAGACGGGGGCTAGCGGGATCCTACGAGCAGTACTTC.

The chain combines TRBV4-3 with TRBJ2-5; D is undetermined. TRBJ2-7 explains the end of the DNA better; the J call may be wrong. Germline CDR1 LGHNA, CDR2 YSLEER. The CDR3 contains 14 residues. CDR3 bases: TGCGCCAGCAGCCAAGTGTGGCAGAGCTACGAGCAGTACTTC. Amino acids: CASSQVWQSYEQYF.

This clonotype was observed a single time. V is TRBV2 and J is TRBJ2-5, with D maybe TRBD1 (5 bases). The length of the CDR3 is 14 residues. Per the germline V gene, CDR1 is SNHLY and CDR2 is FYNNEI. V lost 3 bases, J lost 2 bases, and 10 bases lay in between. In DNA, the CDR3 is TGTGCCAGCAGTGACAGGGCCCTGCAAGAGACCCAGTACTTC. Translation gives CASSDRALQETQYF.

This chain uses TRBV11-2 with TRBJ2-5; 7 positions match TRBD2. Germline V lookup: CDR1 SGHAT, CDR2 FQNNGV. Losses at the gene ends were 5 bases for V and 11 bases for J; bases not matched to a gene: 23. This CDR3 is built from 17 residues. CDR3 loop: CASSPLERGRGVNEQYF. The CDR3 DNA reads as TGTGCCAGCAGCCCACTCGAGCGGGGTCGTGGGGTCAATGAGCAGTACTTC.

The V call is TRBV28, the J call TRBJ2-7; maybe TRBD2 (5 bases). V was trimmed by 3 bases and J by 3 bases, leaving 9 bases between them. CDR3 length equals 13 residues. The germline gives CDR1 MDHEN, CDR2 SYDVKM. The CDR3 reads CASSFPRGYEQYF. The CDR3 DNA follows: TGTGCCAGCAGTTTTCCCCGGGGCTACGAGCAGTACTTC.

The genes are TRBV4-1 and TRBJ1-1; D is unresolved. The germline gives CDR1 MGHRA, CDR2 YSYEKL. The V end lost 5 bases, the J end lost 0 bases, and 16 bases lay between the germline ends. This CDR3 is built from 16 residues. CDR3 loop: CASSDTFRDLNTEAFF. The DNA of the CDR3 is TGCGCCAGCAGCGATACCTTCCGGGATCTGAACACTGAAGCTTTCTTT.

The chain has TRBV6-6 and TRBJ2-3; D uncertain. Trimming left V 2 bases short and J 6 bases short, with 6 bases between. This CDR3 is built from 12 residues. Germline CDR1 reads MNHNY; CDR2 reads SVGAGI (reference sequence). The DNA of the CDR3 is TGTGCCAGCAGTTACGTGGAGGATACGCAGTATTTT. Protein sequence: CASSYVEDTQYF.